This T cell receptor beta chain stems from a study of blood T cell repertoires in COVID-19. Study-wide background: The United States, Italy and Spain supplied acute and convalescent COVID-19 samples. Nucleic acid was either cDNA or gDNA, and it came from T cells, B-cell-depleted T cells, or PBMCs.

This CDR3 spans 16 amino acids. Germline V lookup: CDR1 LNHDA, CDR2 SQIVND (reference sequence). J was trimmed by 6 bases and V by 3 bases; bases with no gene match: 10. In the original analysis: Amplification of reference gene primers provided the estimated nucleated cell counts. Using immunoSEQ multiplex PCR, the repertoire was profiled, and TCRdb retains in-frame clones only, with some absent. Clonal size and the V and J genes are those of that table, whereas D and trimming came from the DNA. In the table there are around 260,000 clones, approximately 86% of which are singletons. The clonotype originates from a man aged 25-45 years with active or convalescent COVID-19. The sequenced material came from peripheral blood. V gene TRBV19 combines with J gene TRBJ2-2; 7 bases align to TRBD1. This chain's CDR3 is CASSMRGGRGAGELFF. DNA for the CDR3: TGTGCCAGTAGTATGAGAGGGGGCAGGGGTGCCGGGGAGCTGTTTTTT.